The source of this T cell receptor beta chain is a study of graft-versus-host responses after intestinal transplantation. Study findings and constraints: Some GvH clones were seen earlier in gut or blood, suggesting intestinal origin.

V gave up 4 bases and J gave up 1 base; unmatched junction bases: 7. The CDR3 contains 16 residues. Germline assignment: CDR1 SNHLY and CDR2 FYNNEI. Approximately 200,000 CFSE-labeled responder cells were plated with approximately 200,000 irradiated, violet-dye-labeled stimulator cells. The reaction was completed, and proliferating CFSE-low CD3+CD4+ and CD3+CD8+ responders were then sorted. Measured with immunoSEQ multiplex PCR; TCRdb has only the in-frame clones, and not every one. The sample carries approximately 6,900 clones, around a quarter recorded once. Sample share makes this clone medium-sized (0.01 to 0.1%). Other DNA sequences in this sample translate to the same CDR3.

The TCR comes from a human patient who was an organ donor for intestinal transplantation. The material sequenced was alloreactive CD8+ T cells from a mixed lymphocyte reaction culture, taken before transplantation. Regarding subset: CFSE-low proliferating T cells sorted from roughly 6-day pre-transplant mixed lymphocyte reaction (GvH or HvG direction). V is TRBV2 and J is TRBJ1-1, with 9 bases matching TRBD1. The chain's CDR3 is CASSGGMDRGNTEAFF. Written as DNA, the CDR3 is TGTGCCAGCAGTGGAGGAATGGACAGGGGGAACACTGAAGCTTTCTTT.